This T cell receptor (beta chain) was observed in a study of blood T cell repertoires in COVID-19. Study-wide background: In each case, the material was cDNA or gDNA derived from T cells, B-cell-depleted T cells, or PBMCs.

CDR1 is SNHLY, CDR2 FYNNEI, per germline. This CDR3 region has 17 residues. V lost 7 bases and J lost 2, with 20 bases in between. Original processing methods: Reference gene primer amplification in the assay estimated nucleated cell counts. Only in-frame clones appear in the TCRdb table, and some are missing; sequencing was by immunoSEQ multiplex PCR. That table is the source of V, J and clone size, and D and trimming were worked out from the DNA. The sample holds some 200,000 clones, approximately 86% seen once. The TCR originated in a man between 18 and 29 years old with active or convalescent COVID-19. V and J are TRBV2 and TRBJ2-2; perhaps TRBD2 as D (5 bases). Sequencing was performed on peripheral blood. For the CDR3, the DNA is TGTGCCAGCACTTCCGGGTCGGCCAGACTAAACACCGGGGAGCTGTTTTTT. Protein sequence: CASTSGSARLNTGELFF.